This is a list of T cell receptor beta chains from one sample in a study of blood T cell repertoires in COVID-19. The protocol was immunoSEQ multiplex PCR, while the TCRdb copy is restricted to in-frame clones and leaves out a portion. Among roughly 190,000 clones listed, approximately 91% were seen once. The sequenced sample was peripheral blood. Receptor source: a woman aged 40-49 years who had recovered from COVID-19. CDR3s include the opening cysteine and the closing phenylalanine or tryptophan. Each record gives: CDR3 protein, CDR3 DNA, J gene, D gene, clone size, V gene. D genes are given only for firm matches. The size entry is marked missing in some rows and otherwise reads once, few, many or a size class.

cdr3_aa: CASSRTGPEAFF; cdr3_nt: TGTGCCAGCTCACGGACAGGCCCTGAAGCTTTCTTT; j_call: TRBJ1-1; d_call: TRBD1; clone_size: NA; v_call: TRBV18
cdr3_aa: CASSYRASGSYEQYF; cdr3_nt: TGTGCCAGCAGTTACCGAGCTAGCGGCTCCTACGAGCAGTACTTC; j_call: TRBJ2-7; d_call: TRBD2; clone_size: NA; v_call: TRBV6-5
cdr3_aa: CASSLTSADTGELFF; cdr3_nt: TGTGCCAGCAGCTTAACTAGCGCCGACACCGGGGAGCTGTTTTTT; j_call: TRBJ2-2; d_call: NA; clone_size: NA; v_call: TRBV7-3
cdr3_aa: CSANGNTEAFF; cdr3_nt: TGCAGTGCTAACGGGAACACTGAAGCTTTCTTT; j_call: TRBJ1-1; d_call: NA; clone_size: NA; v_call: TRBV20-1
cdr3_aa: CAWGGQGKWDTEAFF; cdr3_nt: TGTGCCTGGGGCGGACAGGGGAAATGGGACACTGAAGCTTTCTTT; j_call: TRBJ1-1; d_call: TRBD1; clone_size: NA; v_call: TRBV30
cdr3_aa: CASSPLTGGKPLGNEQFF; cdr3_nt: TGTGCCAGCAGTCCCCTGACAGGGGGGAAGCCCCTGGGGAATGAGCAGTTCTTC; j_call: TRBJ2-1; d_call: TRBD1; clone_size: NA; v_call: TRBV7-6
cdr3_aa: CASASYNEQFF; cdr3_nt: TGTGCTAGTGCTTCCTACAATGAGCAGTTCTTC; j_call: TRBJ2-1; d_call: NA; clone_size: once; v_call: TRBV12-5
cdr3_aa: CASSQETGGTTGELFF; cdr3_nt: TGTGCCAGCAGCCAAGAGACAGGGGGGACCACCGGGGAGCTGTTTTTT; j_call: TRBJ2-2; d_call: TRBD1; clone_size: NA; v_call: TRBV4-2
cdr3_aa: CASSKQLAGGRETQYF; cdr3_nt: TGTGCCAGCAGCAAACAACTAGCGGGAGGGCGAGAGACCCAGTACTTC; j_call: TRBJ2-5; d_call: NA; clone_size: NA; v_call: TRBV21-1
cdr3_aa: CASSQGQGTNQPQHF; cdr3_nt: TGTGCCAGCTCACAGGGACAGGGCACAAATCAGCCCCAGCATTTT; j_call: TRBJ1-5; d_call: TRBD1; clone_size: once; v_call: TRBV18
cdr3_aa: CASRLAGGGTGELFF; cdr3_nt: TGTGCCAGCAGGCTAGCGGGAGGGGGCACCGGGGAGCTGTTTTTT; j_call: TRBJ2-2; d_call: TRBD2; clone_size: NA; v_call: TRBV7-6
cdr3_aa: CSARRTFEQFF; cdr3_nt: TGCAGTGCTAGACGGACTTTTGAGCAGTTCTTC; j_call: TRBJ2-1; d_call: NA; clone_size: NA; v_call: TRBV20-1
cdr3_aa: CASSPQGYETQYF; cdr3_nt: TGTGCCAGCTCACCCCAGGGGTACGAGACCCAGTACTTC; j_call: TRBJ2-5; d_call: NA; clone_size: NA; v_call: TRBV18
cdr3_aa: CASSPFVARSRNTEAFF; cdr3_nt: TGTGCCAGCAGTCCCTTCGTCGCGAGGAGCAGGAACACTGAAGCTTTCTTT; j_call: TRBJ1-1; d_call: NA; clone_size: once; v_call: TRBV6-6
cdr3_aa: CASSRLGRETPQYF; cdr3_nt: TGTGCCAGCAGTCGTCTTGGAAGGGAGACCCCTCAGTATTTT; j_call: TRBJ2-3; d_call: NA; clone_size: NA; v_call: TRBV27
cdr3_aa: CASGPGDQPQHF; cdr3_nt: TGTGCCAGCGGCCCGGGGGATCAGCCCCAGCATTTT; j_call: TRBJ1-5; d_call: NA; clone_size: few; v_call: TRBV6-1
cdr3_aa: CASKVDRGSYEQYF; cdr3_nt: TGTGCCAGCAAGGTTGACAGGGGGTCTTACGAGCAGTACTTC; j_call: TRBJ2-7; d_call: TRBD1; clone_size: NA; v_call: TRBV6-5
cdr3_aa: CASSYGVSGSEVEQYF; cdr3_nt: TGTGCCAGCAGTTACGGGGTAAGCGGGAGTGAGGTCGAGCAGTACTTC; j_call: TRBJ2-7; d_call: TRBD2; clone_size: NA; v_call: TRBV6-5
cdr3_aa: CSAREGAEAFF; cdr3_nt: TGCAGTGCTAGGGAGGGGGCAGAAGCTTTCTTT; j_call: TRBJ1-1; d_call: TRBD1; clone_size: NA; v_call: TRBV20-1
cdr3_aa: CASSLDREGDYGYTF; cdr3_nt: TGTGCCAGCAGCTTAGACAGGGAAGGGGACTATGGCTACACCTTC; j_call: TRBJ1-2; d_call: NA; clone_size: NA; v_call: TRBV7-9
cdr3_aa: CASSQGVGAFF; cdr3_nt: TGTGCCAGCAGTCAAGGGGTAGGGGCTTTCTTT; j_call: TRBJ1-1; d_call: NA; clone_size: NA; v_call: TRBV6-2/TRBV6-3
cdr3_aa: CASSPQSGAGELFF; cdr3_nt: TGTGCCAGCTCACCCCAGAGTGGAGCCGGGGAGCTGTTTTTT; j_call: TRBJ2-2; d_call: NA; clone_size: NA; v_call: TRBV18
cdr3_aa: CASSFRLAGGREKQETQYF; cdr3_nt: TGTGCCAGCAGTTTTCGACTAGCGGGAGGGCGGGAGAAACAAGAGACCCAGTACTTC; j_call: TRBJ2-5; d_call: TRBD2; clone_size: NA; v_call: TRBV6-2/TRBV6-3
cdr3_aa: CASSSAGTRNEQFF; cdr3_nt: TGTGCCAGCAGCTCGGCCGGGACTAGGAATGAGCAGTTCTTC; j_call: TRBJ2-1; d_call: TRBD2; clone_size: once; v_call: TRBV7-3
cdr3_aa: CASSLTGVNTEAFF; cdr3_nt: TGTGCCAGCAGCTTGACGGGAGTGAACACTGAAGCTTTCTTT; j_call: TRBJ1-1; d_call: NA; clone_size: NA; v_call: TRBV5-6
cdr3_aa: CASSDSSGLAGDIEQFF; cdr3_nt: TGTGCCAGCAGTGACTCTTCAGGTCTAGCGGGAGATATTGAGCAGTTCTTC; j_call: TRBJ2-1; d_call: TRBD2; clone_size: NA; v_call: TRBV6-4
cdr3_aa: CASSKGGREQYF; cdr3_nt: TGTGCCAGCAGCAAAGGGGGCCGGGAGCAGTACTTC; j_call: TRBJ2-7; d_call: TRBD1; clone_size: NA; v_call: TRBV28
cdr3_aa: CASRRLASGSQPNEQFF; cdr3_nt: TGCGCCAGCAGAAGGTTAGCTAGCGGGAGCCAACCCAATGAGCAGTTCTTC; j_call: TRBJ2-1; d_call: TRBD2; clone_size: NA; v_call: TRBV5-1
cdr3_aa: CASSPQFHEQYF; cdr3_nt: TGTGCCAGCAGCCCCCAGTTTCACGAGCAGTACTTC; j_call: TRBJ2-7; d_call: NA; clone_size: NA; v_call: TRBV7-9
cdr3_aa: CASSQLVAGGTDTQYF; cdr3_nt: TGTGCCAGCAGCCAATTAGTAGCGGGGGGCACAGATACGCAGTATTTT; j_call: TRBJ2-3; d_call: TRBD2; clone_size: NA; v_call: TRBV3-1/TRBV3-2
cdr3_aa: CASSYDRLISYEQYF; cdr3_nt: TGTGCCAGCAGTTACGACAGGCTGATCTCCTACGAGCAGTACTTC; j_call: TRBJ2-7; d_call: NA; clone_size: NA; v_call: TRBV6-2/TRBV6-3
cdr3_aa: CSARDSGANVLTF; cdr3_nt: TGCAGCGCTCGGGACTCTGGGGCCAACGTCCTGACTTTC; j_call: TRBJ2-6; d_call: NA; clone_size: NA; v_call: TRBV29-1
cdr3_aa: CASSQEFFSGANVLTF; cdr3_nt: TGCGCCAGCAGCCAAGAATTCTTCTCTGGGGCCAACGTCCTGACTTTC; j_call: TRBJ2-6; d_call: NA; clone_size: NA; v_call: TRBV4-1
cdr3_aa: CASSPGQGSNEQFF; cdr3_nt: TGTGCCAGCTCACCAGGACAGGGTTCCAATGAGCAGTTCTTC; j_call: TRBJ2-1; d_call: TRBD1; clone_size: once; v_call: TRBV18
cdr3_aa: CASSMRLAGVNEQYF; cdr3_nt: TGTGCCAGTAGTATGCGGCTAGCGGGAGTAAACGAGCAGTACTTC; j_call: TRBJ2-7; d_call: TRBD2; clone_size: NA; v_call: TRBV19
cdr3_aa: CASSSAGSTDTQYF; cdr3_nt: TGTGCCAGCAGTTCGGCAGGGAGCACAGATACGCAGTATTTT; j_call: TRBJ2-3; d_call: NA; clone_size: NA; v_call: TRBV25-1
cdr3_aa: CSATAGTSGYNEQFF; cdr3_nt: TGCAGCGCCACCGCCGGGACTAGCGGATACAATGAGCAGTTCTTC; j_call: TRBJ2-1; d_call: TRBD2; clone_size: NA; v_call: TRBV29-1
cdr3_aa: CASSLVGGVTSPLHF; cdr3_nt: TGTGCCAGCAGTTTAGTTGGGGGGGTGACTTCACCCCTCCACTTT; j_call: TRBJ1-6; d_call: NA; clone_size: NA; v_call: TRBV27
cdr3_aa: CATSDFPRPGAGANVLTF; cdr3_nt: TGTGCCACCAGTGATTTCCCGCGGCCGGGGGCTGGGGCCAACGTCCTGACTTTC; j_call: TRBJ2-6; d_call: NA; clone_size: NA; v_call: TRBV24-1
cdr3_aa: CASSLVGSSYNEQFF; cdr3_nt: TGTGCCAGCAGCTTAGTGGGCTCCTCCTACAATGAGCAGTTCTTC; j_call: TRBJ2-1; d_call: NA; clone_size: NA; v_call: TRBV7-9
cdr3_aa: CASGAGELYEQYF; cdr3_nt: TGTGCCAGTGGCGCGGGCGAACTCTACGAGCAGTACTTC; j_call: TRBJ2-7; d_call: NA; clone_size: few; v_call: TRBV19
cdr3_aa: CATSEAGVTQYF; cdr3_nt: TGTGCCACCAGTGAGGCAGGGGTTACGCAGTATTTT; j_call: TRBJ2-3; d_call: NA; clone_size: NA; v_call: TRBV24-1
cdr3_aa: CASSWQGDLQPQHF; cdr3_nt: TGTGCCAGCTCATGGCAGGGGGATCTTCAGCCCCAGCATTTT; j_call: TRBJ1-5; d_call: TRBD1; clone_size: NA; v_call: TRBV5-6
cdr3_aa: CASSRDSHQYF; cdr3_nt: TGTGCCAGCTCAAGAGACAGTCACCAGTACTTC; j_call: TRBJ2-7; d_call: NA; clone_size: NA; v_call: TRBV18
cdr3_aa: CASSQGQSANEKLFF; cdr3_nt: TGTGCCAGCAGCCAAGGACAGTCGGCTAATGAAAAACTGTTTTTT; j_call: TRBJ1-4; d_call: NA; clone_size: NA; v_call: TRBV7-2
cdr3_aa: CASSIHRMNRVGSPSPLHF; cdr3_nt: TGCGCCAGCAGCATACACCGGATGAACAGGGTCGGGTCCCCTTCACCCCTCCACTTT; j_call: TRBJ1-6; d_call: NA; clone_size: NA; v_call: TRBV5-1
cdr3_aa: CASSQFEKLFF; cdr3_nt: TGTGCCAGCAGTCAATTCGAAAAACTGTTTTTT; j_call: TRBJ1-4; d_call: NA; clone_size: NA; v_call: TRBV6-5
cdr3_aa: CASSLVGQREQFF; cdr3_nt: TGTGCCAGCAGCTTAGTGGGGCAACGTGAGCAGTTCTTC; j_call: TRBJ2-1; d_call: NA; clone_size: NA; v_call: TRBV7-2
cdr3_aa: CASSLAGNGYTF; cdr3_nt: TGCGCCAGCAGCTTGGCTGGCAATGGCTACACCTTC; j_call: TRBJ1-2; d_call: NA; clone_size: once; v_call: TRBV5-1
cdr3_aa: CASRGLGASDTEAFF; cdr3_nt: TGTGCCAGTAGAGGATTGGGGGCGTCGGACACTGAAGCTTTCTTT; j_call: TRBJ1-1; d_call: NA; clone_size: NA; v_call: TRBV19
cdr3_aa: CASSFGQVYQPQHF; cdr3_nt: TGTGCCAGCAGTTTCGGACAGGTTTATCAGCCCCAGCATTTT; j_call: TRBJ1-5; d_call: TRBD1; clone_size: NA; v_call: TRBV28
cdr3_aa: CASRSSGQTTDTQYF; cdr3_nt: TGTGCCAGTCGATCCTCAGGACAGACCACAGATACGCAGTATTTT; j_call: TRBJ2-3; d_call: NA; clone_size: NA; v_call: TRBV19
cdr3_aa: CASSFRGQSNYGYTF; cdr3_nt: TGTGCCAGCAGTTTTAGGGGACAGTCTAACTATGGCTACACCTTC; j_call: TRBJ1-2; d_call: TRBD1; clone_size: NA; v_call: TRBV28
cdr3_aa: CASSPRGTGTYEQYF; cdr3_nt: TGTGCCAGCAGTCCCCGCGGGACAGGCACCTACGAGCAGTACTTC; j_call: TRBJ2-7; d_call: TRBD1; clone_size: NA; v_call: TRBV28
cdr3_aa: CSVRRGTGAHEQYF; cdr3_nt: TGCAGCGTCCGAAGGGGAACTGGGGCCCACGAGCAGTACTTC; j_call: TRBJ2-7; d_call: NA; clone_size: NA; v_call: TRBV29-1
cdr3_aa: CASSAHGQPRYTF; cdr3_nt: TGTGCTAGCAGCGCACACGGACAGCCGCGCTACACCTTC; j_call: TRBJ1-2; d_call: NA; clone_size: once; v_call: TRBV7-2
cdr3_aa: CASSSQGTNSPLHF; cdr3_nt: TGTGCCAGCAGCTCACAGGGGACAAATTCACCCCTCCACTTT; j_call: TRBJ1-6; d_call: TRBD1; clone_size: once; v_call: TRBV7-9
cdr3_aa: CASGQTGQGWHEQYF; cdr3_nt: TGTGCTAGTGGGCAAACGGGACAGGGATGGCACGAGCAGTACTTC; j_call: TRBJ2-7; d_call: TRBD1; clone_size: few; v_call: TRBV12-5
cdr3_aa: CAWSVAGGSQPQHF; cdr3_nt: TGTGCCTGGAGTGTAGCGGGGGGGAGTCAGCCCCAGCATTTT; j_call: TRBJ1-5; d_call: NA; clone_size: NA; v_call: TRBV30